These T cell receptor beta chains were read from a single sample in a study of T cell repertoires in cytomegalovirus infection. TCRdb re-called the reads through MiXCR, storing one row per CDR3 protein. This sample has around 240,000 distinct CDR3 sequences, with over 20% found just once. The sequencing input was CD8+ T cells from PBMCs. These TCRs come from a human donor in good health (CMV status not recorded). Some clones in this sample may be carry-over from other donors' samples. Each CDR3 is given with its conserved first and last residue. For some rows the clone size is stated as once, few or many, or as a class when expanded; others skip it.

>NA|TRBJ1-5|TRBV7-9
CASSTDSADQPQHF
>NA|TRBJ2-3|TRBV20-1
CSATTGLAGGLLTTDTQYF
>NA|TRBJ1-2|TRBV29-1
CSGGSNYGYTF
>NA|TRBJ2-3|TRBV28
CASRLTGWTDTQYF
>NA|TRBJ2-7|TRBV28
CASSFRAGRPREQYF
>NA|TRBJ2-1|TRBV5-1
CASSLGPFMGTGDEQFF
>NA|TRBJ2-1|TRBV20-1
CSARALRLEHNEQFF
>NA|TRBJ2-7|TRBV2
CASMALPLEQYF
>NA|TRBJ1-1|TRBV5-6
CASSFRDRGLMNTEAFF
>NA|TRBJ1-4|TRBV12-3/TRBV12-4
CAGSLTTGPNEKLFF
>NA|TRBJ2-1|TRBV11-1
CASSFFGILNEQFF
>NA|TRBJ2-3|TRBV10-3
CAIGVNPTTTDTQYF
>NA|TRBJ2-5|TRBV11-2
CASSPGRGLRETQYF
>NA|TRBJ1-1|TRBV28
CASSLMGGRDTEAFF
>many|TRBJ1-1|TRBV7-9
CASTRGDAEAFF